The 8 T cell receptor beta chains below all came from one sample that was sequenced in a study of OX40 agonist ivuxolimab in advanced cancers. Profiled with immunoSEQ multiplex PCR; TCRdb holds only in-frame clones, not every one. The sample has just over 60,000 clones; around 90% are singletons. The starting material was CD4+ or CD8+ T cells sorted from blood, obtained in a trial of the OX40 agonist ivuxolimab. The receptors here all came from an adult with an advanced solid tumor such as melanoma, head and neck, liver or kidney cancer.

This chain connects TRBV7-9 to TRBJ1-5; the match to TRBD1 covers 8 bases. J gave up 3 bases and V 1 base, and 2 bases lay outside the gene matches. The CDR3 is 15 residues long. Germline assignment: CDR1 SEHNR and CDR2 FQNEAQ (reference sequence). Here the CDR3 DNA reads TGTGCCAGCAGCTTAGGGGACAGGCCCAATCAGCCCCAGCATTTT. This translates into CASSLGDRPNQPQHF.

The CDR3 protein is CAWSALAGGGNEQFF. CDR3 DNA: TGTGCCTGGAGTGCACTAGCGGGAGGCGGCAATGAGCAGTTCTTC. The V call is TRBV30, the J call TRBJ2-1; 12 nucleotides line up with TRBD2. Germline trimming cut 1 base from V and 6 bases from J; bases unmatched to any gene: 4. The CDR3 loop spans 15 amino acids. The germline V gene encodes CDR1 GTSNPN and CDR2 SVGIG (reference sequence).

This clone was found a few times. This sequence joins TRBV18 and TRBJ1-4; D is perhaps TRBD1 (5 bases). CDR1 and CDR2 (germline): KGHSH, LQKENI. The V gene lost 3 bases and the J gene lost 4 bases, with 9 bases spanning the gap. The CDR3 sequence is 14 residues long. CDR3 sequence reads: CASSPGPLNEKLFF. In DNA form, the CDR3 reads TGTGCCAGCTCACCGGGACCGCTTAATGAAAAACTGTTTTTT.

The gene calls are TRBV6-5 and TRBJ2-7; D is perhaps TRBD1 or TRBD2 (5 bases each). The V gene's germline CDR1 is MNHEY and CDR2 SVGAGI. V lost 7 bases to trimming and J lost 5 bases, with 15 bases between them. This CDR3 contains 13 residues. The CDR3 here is CASTFRRGHEQYF. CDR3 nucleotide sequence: TGTGCCAGCACCTTCCGCCGGGGCCACGAGCAGTACTTC.

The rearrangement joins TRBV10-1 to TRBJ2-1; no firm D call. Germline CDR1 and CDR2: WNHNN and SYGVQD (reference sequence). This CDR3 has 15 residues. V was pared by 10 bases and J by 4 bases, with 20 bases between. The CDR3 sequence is CATYSPTQWYNEQFF. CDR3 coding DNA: TGCGCCACCTACTCACCAACCCAATGGTACAATGAGCAGTTCTTC.

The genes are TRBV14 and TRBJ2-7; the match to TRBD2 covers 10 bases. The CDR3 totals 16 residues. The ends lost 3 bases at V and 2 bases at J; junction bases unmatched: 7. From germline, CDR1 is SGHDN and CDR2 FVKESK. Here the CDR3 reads CASSHLLAGRAYEQYF. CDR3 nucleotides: TGTGCCAGCAGCCATTTACTAGCGGGAAGGGCCTACGAGCAGTACTTC.

The CDR3 DNA reads as TGTGCCATCAGGACCTCGGGCAGGGGGCATCAAGATACGCAGTATTTT. Residues: CAIRTSGRGHQDTQYF. The chain is built from TRBV10-3 and TRBJ2-3, with 8 bases lining up with TRBD1. Germline CDR1 and CDR2: ENHRY and SYGVKD. The CDR3 has 16 residues. V gave up 6 bases and J gave up 5 bases; unmatched junction bases: 13.

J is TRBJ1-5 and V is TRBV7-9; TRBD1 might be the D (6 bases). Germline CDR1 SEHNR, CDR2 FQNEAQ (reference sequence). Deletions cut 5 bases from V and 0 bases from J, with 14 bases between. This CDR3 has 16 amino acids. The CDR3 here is CASSHRTVNSNQPQHF. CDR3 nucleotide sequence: TGTGCCAGCAGCCACAGGACAGTTAATAGCAATCAGCCCCAGCATTTT.